The clone carrying this TCR beta chain was detected a few times. This record belongs to a study of T-cell reconstitution after alpha-beta-depleted transplantation in children. Unique molecular identifiers were built into the TCRbeta library. TCRdb reanalysed the PCR reads using MiXCR and keeps one entry per CDR3 protein. The sample has 80,000 or so distinct CDR3 sequences; 13% to 15% are singletons. Germline V gene sequence: CDR1 SEHNR, CDR2 FQNEAQ (reference sequence). This CDR3 is 14 amino acids long. V was pared by 1 base and J by 8 bases, with 12 bases between. The V and J genes are TRBV7-9 and TRBJ2-1; weak D call: TRBD2 (6 bases). The clonotype comes from a male patient between 2 and 9 years old who had a stem cell transplant for acute lymphoblastic leukemia, so the T cells may come from the graft donor. This specimen was PBMCs, mostly from graft donor cells, taken 180 days after TCRalphabeta/CD19-depleted stem cell transplant. The CDR3 sequence: CASSLGGKGHEQFF. The DNA for the CDR3 is TGTGCCAGCAGCTTAGGCGGGAAAGGCCATGAGCAGTTCTTC. The variable domain in full, completed from reference TRBV7-9 and TRBJ2-1, reads DTGVSQNPRHKITKRGQNVTFRCDPISEHNRLYWYRQTLGQGPEFLTYFQNEAQLEKSRLLSDRFSAERPKGSFSTLEIQRTEQGDSAMYLCASSLGGKGHEQFFGPGTRLTVL.